The 3 T cell receptor beta chains presented below share a single source sample, sequenced in a study of cytotoxic CD8 clonotypes in ibrutinib-treated CLL. Sequencing used immunoSEQ multiplex PCR; TCRdb keeps in-frame clones, though not all of them. The table has more than 300,000 clones, approximately 80% seen once. The sequencing here drew on PBMCs, taken before ibrutinib treatment. The receptors derive from a human donor with chronic lymphocytic leukemia.

This clone was found once. The chain employs TRBV6-5 and TRBJ2-7, with 14 bases matching TRBD2. CDR1 is MNHEY and CDR2 is SVGAGI in the germline V gene. The CDR3 spans 15 residues. V trimming: 4 bases; J trimming: 7 bases; junction bases outside the gene matches: 6. The CDR3 region is CASSWGLAGAREQYF. CDR3 nucleotide sequence: TGTGCCAGCAGTTGGGGACTAGCGGGAGCTCGGGAGCAGTACTTC.

The gene calls are TRBV7-9 and TRBJ2-7; 8 bases match TRBD1. The CDR3 covers 14 residues. V gave up 4 bases and J gave up 6 bases; unmatched junction bases: 8. Germline CDR1 is SEHNR and CDR2 is FQNEAQ (reference sequence). CDR3: CASSSQQGEGEQYF. CDR3 nucleotides: TGTGCCAGCAGCTCACAACAGGGGGAAGGCGAGCAGTACTTC.

V is TRBV5-5 and J is TRBJ2-4; 15 nucleotides align to TRBD2. The CDR3 has 18 residues. With 4 bases clipped from V and 8 bases from J, the junction kept 13 bases outside the gene matches. CDR1 SGHKS and CDR2 YYEKEE come from the germline V gene (reference sequence). DNA for the CDR3: TGTGCCAGCAGCCTACAAGGGACTAGCGGGAGGTTTGTGGACATTCAGTACTTC. The encoded protein is CASSLQGTSGRFVDIQYF.